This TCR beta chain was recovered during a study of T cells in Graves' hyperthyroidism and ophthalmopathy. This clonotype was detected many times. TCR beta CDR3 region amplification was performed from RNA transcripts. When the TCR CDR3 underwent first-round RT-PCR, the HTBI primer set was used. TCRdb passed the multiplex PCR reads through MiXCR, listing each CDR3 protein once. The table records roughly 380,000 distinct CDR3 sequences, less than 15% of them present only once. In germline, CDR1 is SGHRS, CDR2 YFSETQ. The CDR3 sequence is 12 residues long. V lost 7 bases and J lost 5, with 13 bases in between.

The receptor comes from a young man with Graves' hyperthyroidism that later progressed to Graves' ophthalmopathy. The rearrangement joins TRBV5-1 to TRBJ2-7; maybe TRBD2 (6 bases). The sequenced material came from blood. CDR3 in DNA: TGCGCCAGCTCGAATCGGGGGAACGAGCAGTACTTC. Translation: CASSNRGNEQYF.